This entry lists 12 T cell receptor beta chains sequenced from one sample in a study of spatial heterogeneity in lung cancer. Study-level results: In tumors, expanded intratumoral alpha and beta TCR counts tracked mutation counts.

Which antigens these TCRs recognize remains unknown. Each CDR3 protein is one row after TCRdb ran MiXCR on the 5' RACE reads. In the table there are over 10,000 distinct CDR3 sequences, approximately 4.8% of which are singletons. The time point denotes: sample taken at primary tumor resection. This sample comprised lung tumor tissue, obtained at surgery. The receptors stem from a male donor with early-stage non-small cell lung cancer.

This clonotype is large. This beta chain lies outside the target of a library built for alpha chains; its clone size means little. This rearrangement joins TRBV12-3 or TRBV12-4 to TRBJ2-5; D unresolved. V was trimmed by 6 bases and J by 5 bases, leaving 22 bases between them. There are 16 residues in the CDR3. CDR3 sequence reads: CASSLGGRKVEETQYF. CDR3 in DNA: TGTGCCAGCAGCCTTGGTGGTCGGAAAGTGGAGGAGACCCAGTACTTC.

This clonotype has at least ten counts. Because this beta chain is a stray read in a library intended to capture alpha chains, its abundance should not be given much weight. The chain uses TRBV12-3 or TRBV12-4 and TRBJ2-2, with D unresolved. This CDR3 comprises 12 residues. Trimming stripped 3 bases from V and 3 bases from J, with 2 bases between. DNA for the CDR3: TGTGCCAGCAGTTTCTACACCGGGGAGCTGTTTTTT. This codes for CASSFYTGELFF.

This clonotype appeared many times. This beta chain came through as a stray read in a library set up for alpha chains, and its size says little. V usage is TRBV5-1 and J usage is TRBJ2-7, with TRBD1 matching over 7 bases. Per germline, CDR1 SGHRS and CDR2 YFSETQ. The CDR3 has 15 amino acids. V trimming: 4 bases; J trimming: 4 bases; junction bases outside the gene matches: 11. The CDR3 nucleotides read TGCGCCAGCAGCAGAGGACAGGACCTAATTTACGAGCAGTACTTC. This encodes CASSRGQDLIYEQYF.

This clonotype has at least ten counts. This beta chain is a stray sequence in a library constructed for alpha chains; its clone size is not meaningful. The rearrangement joins TRBV18 to TRBJ2-1; 15 nucleotides line up with TRBD2. With V trimmed by 3 bases and J by 9 bases, 6 bases remained unmatched. CDR3 size: 16 residues. Germline V gives CDR1 KGHSH, CDR2 LQKENI. In nucleotides, the CDR3 is TGTGCCAGCTCACCCTGGACTAGCGGGGGGGCCGGTGAGCAGTTCTTC. Translating gives CASSPWTSGGAGEQFF.

This clonotype showed up many times. For a library built for alpha chains, this beta chain is a stray read; little rests on its size. The rearrangement uses TRBV27 and TRBJ1-1; D uncertain. V shed 6 bases and J shed 1 base, with 18 bases lying between them. Germline CDR1 and CDR2: MNHEY and SMNVEV (reference sequence). This CDR3 is built from 16 residues. The CDR3 nucleotides read TGTGCCAGCAGACCAACCTACCTTGGCGGGAACACTGAAGCTTTCTTT. The encoded protein is CASRPTYLGGNTEAFF.

This clonotype was counted many times. Being off target in a library aimed at alpha chains, this beta chain has a size of little meaning. The rearrangement joins TRBV20-1 to TRBJ2-2; possibly TRBD2 for D (6 bases). V shed 3 bases and J shed 4 bases, with 15 bases lying between them. The germline V gene has CDR1 DFQATT and CDR2 SNEGSKA (reference sequence). The CDR3 loop spans 15 amino acids. CDR3 amino acids: CSASQLAGPTGELFF. CDR3 in DNA: TGCAGTGCTAGTCAGCTGGCGGGGCCCACCGGGGAGCTGTTTTTT.

The table lists this clonotype with many counts. This beta chain was picked up by a library intended for alpha chains and is off target, so its count carries little meaning. The chain is built from TRBV6-6 and TRBJ2-1; 12 nucleotides align to TRBD2. CDR3 length: 15 amino acids. V lost 4 bases, J lost 4 bases, and 2 bases stayed unmatched. Germline CDR1 is MNHNY and CDR2 is SVGAGI (reference sequence). DNA of the CDR3: TGTGCCAGCAGTTTGACTAGCGGGGGTTACAATGAGCAGTTCTTC. Translating it yields CASSLTSGGYNEQFF.

This clonotype was observed many times. This beta chain slipped into a library made for alpha chains as a stray read, so its size is not meaningful. The chain recombines TRBV6-5 with TRBJ2-7; possibly TRBD1 for D (5 bases). With 0 bases removed from V and 2 bases from J, the gap between germline ends came to 11 bases. CDR3 length: 15 amino acids. CDR1 MNHEY and CDR2 SVGAGI come from the germline V gene. The CDR3 nucleotides read TGTGCCAGCAGTTACTCCACAGGAACAACCTACGAGCAGTACTTC. It codes for CASSYSTGTTYEQYF.

This clonotype has a count of ten or more. Being off target in a library aimed at alpha chains, this beta chain has a size of little meaning. The chain employs TRBV10-2 and TRBJ1-1; D is uncertain. Trimming stripped 7 bases from V and 0 bases from J, with 12 bases between. Germline CDR1 reads WSHSY; CDR2 reads SAAADI. The CDR3 runs to 14 residues. In DNA form, the CDR3 reads TGCGCCAGCACGAAGGCAGGTCTGAACACTGAAGCTTTCTTT. Translating it yields CASTKAGLNTEAFF.

In this sample, this clonotype turned up many times. Being off target in a library aimed at alpha chains, this beta chain has a size of little meaning. The chain combines TRBV7-2 with TRBJ2-7; 8 bases map to TRBD2. Germline loops: CDR1 SGHTA, CDR2 FQGNSA. The CDR3 extends over 12 amino acids. Trimming cost V 4 bases and J 7 bases; bases outside gene matches: 3. CDR3 region: CASSSPGGEQYF. In DNA form, the CDR3 reads TGTGCCAGCAGCTCACCGGGGGGGGAGCAGTACTTC. Variable domain in full (rest from reference TRBV7-2 and TRBJ2-7): GAGVSQSPSNKVTEKGKDVELRCDPISGHTALYWYRQSLGQGLEFLIYFQGNSAPDKSGLPSDRFSAERTGGSVSTLTIQRTQQEDSAVYLCASSSPGGEQYFGPGTRLTVT.

With respect to this clonotype: In a library made to pick up alpha chains, this beta chain is a stray read with a size that means little. This sequence joins TRBV20-1 and TRBJ2-1, with D hard to call. V lost 0 bases, J lost 8 bases, and 11 bases lay in between. Germline V gene data show CDR1 as DFQATT and CDR2 as SNEGSKA (reference sequence). The CDR3 has 13 amino acids. The CDR3 loop reads CSARDPPWHEQFF. CDR3 nucleotides: TGCAGTGCTAGAGATCCCCCTTGGCATGAGCAGTTCTTC.

This clonotype showed up just a few times. As an off-target read in a library built for alpha chains, this beta chain has a frequency of little significance. The V call is TRBV7-9, the J call TRBJ1-2; no clear D gene. Trimming removed 1 base from V and 7 bases from J, with 13 bases in between. Germline-derived CDR1 and CDR2 are SEHNR and FQNEAQ (reference sequence). The CDR3 loop spans 14 amino acids. CDR3 sequence (DNA): TGTGCCAGCAGCTTAGGAGGGCAGACCGGTGGCTACACCTTC. This codes for CASSLGGQTGGYTF.